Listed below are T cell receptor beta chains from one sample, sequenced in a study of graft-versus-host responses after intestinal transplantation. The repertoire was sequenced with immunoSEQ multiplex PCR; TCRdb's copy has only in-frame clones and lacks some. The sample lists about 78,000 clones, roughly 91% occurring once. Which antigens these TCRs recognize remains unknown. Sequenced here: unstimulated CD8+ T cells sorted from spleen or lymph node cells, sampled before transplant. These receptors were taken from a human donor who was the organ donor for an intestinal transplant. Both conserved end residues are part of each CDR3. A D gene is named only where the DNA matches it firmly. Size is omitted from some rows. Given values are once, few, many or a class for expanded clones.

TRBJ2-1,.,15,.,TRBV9,TGTGCCAGCAGTGTTACTAGTGTACCCTACAATGAGCAGTTCTTC,CASSVTSVPYNEQFF
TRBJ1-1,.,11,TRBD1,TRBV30,TGTGCCTGGGACAGGGACACTGAAGCTTTCTTT,CAWDRDTEAFF
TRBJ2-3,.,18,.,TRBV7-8,TGTGCCAGCAGCTTAGTTCCGCGAAATGAGGCTAGCACAGATACGCAGTATTTT,CASSLVPRNEASTDTQYF
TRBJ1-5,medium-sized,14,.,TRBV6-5,TGTGCCAGCAGTAACTCCGGGACCCCAGGAGGCCAGCATTTT,CASSNSGTPGGQHF
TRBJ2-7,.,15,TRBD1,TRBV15,TGTGCCACCAGCAGTGGACAGGGGGGCTACTACGAGCAGTACTTC,CATSSGQGGYYEQYF
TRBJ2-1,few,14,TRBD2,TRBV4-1,TGCGCCAGCAGCCAAGGGACTAGCAGTGACGAGCAGTTCTTC,CASSQGTSSDEQFF
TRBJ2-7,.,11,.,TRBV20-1,TGCAGTGCTAGGAGACACTACGAGCAGTACTTC,CSARRHYEQYF
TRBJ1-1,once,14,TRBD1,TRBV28,TGTGCCAGCAGTTTTGGGACAGAATTTTATGAAGCTTTCTTT,CASSFGTEFYEAFF
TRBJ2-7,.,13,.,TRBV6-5,TGTGCCAGCAGTACTAACCAAGGGACAGAGCAGTACTTC,CASSTNQGTEQYF
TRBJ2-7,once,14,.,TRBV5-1,TGCGCCAGCAGCCGACGGACGGTCCGAAGCGAGCAGTACTTC,CASSRRTVRSEQYF
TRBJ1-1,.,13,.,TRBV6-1,TGTGCCAGCAGTATCGGGGGGGGCACTGAAGCTTTCTTT,CASSIGGGTEAFF
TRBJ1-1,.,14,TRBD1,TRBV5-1,TGCGCCAGCAAGATCGTGCAGGGGGGGTCTGAAGCTTTCTTT,CASKIVQGGSEAFF
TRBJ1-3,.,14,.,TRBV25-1,TGTGCCAGCAGTGCTCCGGGGTCGGGGAACACCATATATTTT,CASSAPGSGNTIYF
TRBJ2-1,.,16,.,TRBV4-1,TGCGCCAGCAGCCAAGATTCGGCAGGGTTCACGAATGAGCAGTTCTTC,CASSQDSAGFTNEQFF
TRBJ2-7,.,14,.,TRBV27,TGTGCCAGCAGTTTTGGACATAGAACCTACGGGCAGTACTTC,CASSFGHRTYGQYF
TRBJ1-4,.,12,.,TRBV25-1,TGTGCCAGCGCAATCGTGGGTGAAAAACTGTTTTTT,CASAIVGEKLFF
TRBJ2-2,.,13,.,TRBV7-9,TGTGCCAGCAGCGCCTCGGTCACCGGGGAGCTGTTTTTT,CASSASVTGELFF
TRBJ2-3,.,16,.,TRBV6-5,TGTACCAGCAGTTACTCGAGATTTGGGGGCACAGATACGCAGTATTTT,CTSSYSRFGGTDTQYF
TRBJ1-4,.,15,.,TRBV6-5,TGTGCCAGCAGTGCAGGGACATCACCTAATGAAAAACTGTTTTTT,CASSAGTSPNEKLFF
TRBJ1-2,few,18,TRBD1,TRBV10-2,TGCGCCAGCAGTTTCGCCTTGACAGGGGGCTCCGCTAACTATGGCTACACCTTC,CASSFALTGGSANYGYTF